The TCR beta chain under discussion was sequenced for a study of blood T cell repertoires in COVID-19. Study details: Specimens from acute and convalescent COVID-19 originated in the United States, Italy and Spain.

In the original processing: The authors estimated nucleated cell counts from reference gene primer amplification. This table comes from immunoSEQ multiplex PCR, and its TCRdb copy is limited to in-frame clones, with some not included. V, J and clone size reflect that table, while D and trimming were determined from the DNA. Here the sample spans hundreds of thousands of clones, about nine tenths being singletons. The CDR3 totals 16 residues. Germline trimming cut 0 bases from V and 0 bases from J; bases unmatched to any gene: 2. Germline V gene sequence: CDR1 MNHNY, CDR2 SVGAGI (reference sequence). This TCR was recovered from a man between 60 and 75 years old who had recovered from COVID-19. Source material: peripheral blood. The chain combines TRBV6-6 with TRBJ2-1; 7 nucleotides line up with TRBD2. The CDR3 here is CASSYSGRVSYNEQFF. CDR3 DNA: TGTGCCAGCAGTTACTCGGGGAGGGTCTCCTACAATGAGCAGTTCTTC.